This TCR beta chain emerged from a study of blood T cell repertoires in COVID-19. Study at large: Acute-phase and convalescent COVID-19 samples originated in the United States, Italy and Spain. The cDNA or gDNA used as material had been derived from T cells, B-cell-depleted T cells, or PBMCs.

The V gene's germline CDR1 is MDHEN and CDR2 SYDVKM. V shed 6 bases and J shed 4 bases, with 13 bases lying between them. This CDR3 is built from 14 residues. Per the study methods: Estimation of nucleated cell counts relied on the amplification of reference gene primers. Clones were read by immunoSEQ multiplex PCR, and TCRdb kept only the in-frame ones, dropping some. V and J calls and clone size are given by that table; D and trimming were obtained from the DNA. The sample holds roughly 39,000 clones, approximately 85% seen once. This chain links TRBV28 with TRBJ1-5; tentatively, D is TRBD1 (5 bases). Material for sequencing was peripheral blood. The sequence derives from a man between 65 and 85 years old with acute or convalescent COVID-19. CDR3 bases: TGTGCCAGCAGACGCCAGGGTCTGAATCAGCCCCAGCATTTT. Translating it yields CASRRQGLNQPQHF. The complete variable domain, with remaining parts taken from reference TRBV28 and TRBJ1-5, reads DVKVTQSSRYLVKRTGEKVFLECVQDMDHENMFWYRQDPGLGLRLIYFSYDVKMKEKGDIPEGYSVSREKKERFSLILESASTNQTSMYLCASRRQGLNQPQHFGDGTRLSIL.